This T cell receptor beta chain was captured in a study of blood T cell repertoires in COVID-19. The repertoire was sequenced with immunoSEQ multiplex PCR; TCRdb's copy has only in-frame clones and lacks some. Of over 85,000 clones in the sample, around 80% were seen once. Germline V gene sequence: CDR1 SGHAT, CDR2 FQNNGV. This CDR3 is built from 15 residues. The germline V and J ends were trimmed by 3 bases and 5 bases, with 16 bases remaining between them. This receptor was identified in a man in his 60s with acute or convalescent COVID-19. Source material: peripheral blood. The chain is built from TRBV11-2 and TRBJ2-5; D possibly corresponds to TRBD2 (6 bases). CDR3 protein: CASSFSGSGGETQYF. DNA of the CDR3: TGTGCCAGCAGCTTTAGTGGTAGCGGTGGGGAGACCCAGTACTTC.